This T cell receptor beta chain was sequenced during a study of blood T cell repertoires in COVID-19. About the study: Nucleic acid was either cDNA or gDNA, and it came from T cells, B-cell-depleted T cells, or PBMCs.

Methods used by the authors: Estimated nucleated cell counts came from reference gene primer amplification. The protocol was immunoSEQ multiplex PCR, while the TCRdb copy is restricted to in-frame clones and leaves out a portion. V and J calls and clone size follow that table, whereas D and trimming were derived from the DNA. The top ten hold 2.5% to 3% of the sample, which has fewer than 250,000 clones, roughly 90% seen once. Per germline, CDR1 LGHDT and CDR2 YNNKEL (reference sequence). CDR3 size: 15 residues. V shed 10 bases and J 6 bases; nucleotides not matched to a gene: 14. This chain links TRBV3-1 (or the pseudogene TRBV3-2) with TRBJ2-3; 9 nucleotides match TRBD2. What was sequenced was PBMCs or T cells enriched from blood (not recorded which). This TCR derives from a woman aged 25 to 39 with acute COVID-19. The DNA of the CDR3 is TGTGCCACCACTCGGGGACTAGCAGCTGGGGATACGCAGTATTTT. Protein: CATTRGLAAGDTQYF.